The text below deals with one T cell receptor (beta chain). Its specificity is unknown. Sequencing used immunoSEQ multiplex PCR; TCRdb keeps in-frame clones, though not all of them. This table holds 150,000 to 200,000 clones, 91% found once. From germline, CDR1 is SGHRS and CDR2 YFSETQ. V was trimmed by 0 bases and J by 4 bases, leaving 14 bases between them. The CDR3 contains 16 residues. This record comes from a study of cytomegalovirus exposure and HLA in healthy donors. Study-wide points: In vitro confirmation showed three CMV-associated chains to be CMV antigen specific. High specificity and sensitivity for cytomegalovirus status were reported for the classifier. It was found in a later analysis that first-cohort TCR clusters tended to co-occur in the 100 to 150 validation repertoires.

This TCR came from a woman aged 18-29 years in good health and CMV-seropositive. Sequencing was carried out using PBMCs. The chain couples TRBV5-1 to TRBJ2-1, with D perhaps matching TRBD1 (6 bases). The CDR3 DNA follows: TGCGCCAGCAGCTTGGGGGCAGGGGTAAAGTACAATGAGCAGTTCTTC. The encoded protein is CASSLGAGVKYNEQFF.